The clone carrying this T cell receptor beta chain was picked up a small number of times. No antigen is known for it. The sample is drawn from a study of T-cell reconstitution after alpha-beta-depleted transplantation in children. General study points: TCRbeta diversity was high at day 60 in some patients (a result of surviving recipient T cells and thymic progenitors). Reportedly, roughly two months post-transplant, alpha-beta T cells arose from several hundred expanded graft clones. One year after transplant, T-cell counts and diversity came mostly from newly produced T cells.

This CDR3 is 15 amino acids long. The V end was cut by 4 bases, the J end by 5 bases, with 16 bases between. TCRbeta library construction was performed incorporating unique molecular identifiers. From the PCR reads, TCRdb called clonotypes with MiXCR, one entry per CDR3 protein. The sample has a few hundred thousand distinct CDR3 sequences, 23% seen once; the top ten hold about 10%. This receptor was taken from a male patient younger than 18 who had a stem cell transplant for acute lymphoblastic leukemia, so the T cells may come from the graft donor. This chain connects TRBV12-3 or TRBV12-4 to TRBJ2-3, with D maybe TRBD2 (5 bases). This sample comprised PBMCs, mostly from graft donor cells, obtained 180 days after TCRalphabeta/CD19-depleted stem cell transplant. The CDR3 region has the DNA TGTGCCAGCAGTTCAGACTACCCCCGGGGAGATACGCAGTATTTT. Translating it yields CASSSDYPRGDTQYF.